The 27 T cell receptor beta chains given below trace back to one sample, sequenced in a study of T cells in Graves' hyperthyroidism and ophthalmopathy. It was RNA transcripts that yielded the amplified TCR beta CDR3 regions. TCR CDR3 underwent first-round RT-PCR with the HTBI primer set. TCRdb re-analysed the multiplex PCR reads in MiXCR, keeping a single row per CDR3 protein. The sample shows around 660,000 distinct CDR3 sequences, just under 45% of them seen only once. What was sequenced was peripheral blood or thyroid tissue (not recorded which). These receptors were taken from an adult man with Graves' disease, either hyperthyroidism or ophthalmopathy (not recorded which).

This clonotype was picked up a small number of times. This chain joins TRBV12-3 or TRBV12-4 and TRBJ2-5; 9 positions match TRBD1. V gave up 6 bases and J gave up 1 base; unmatched junction bases: 9. This CDR3 spans 16 amino acids. In DNA form, the CDR3 reads TGTGCCAGCAGCCGGACCGGGACAGGGTCCCAAGAGACCCAGTACTTC. Residues: CASSRTGTGSQETQYF.

CDR3 coding DNA: TGTGCCAGTAGCGAGACAGGGGCCAACGTCCTGACTTTC. Translation: CASSETGANVLTF. The V call is TRBV19, the J call TRBJ2-6; D remains ambiguous. With 6 bases removed from V and 4 bases from J, the gap between germline ends came to 7 bases. Germline CDR1 reads LNHDA; CDR2 reads SQIVND (reference sequence). This CDR3 is 13 amino acids long.

This chain joins TRBV12-3 or TRBV12-4 and TRBJ2-7, with 10 positions matching TRBD1. The CDR3 is made up of 16 amino acids. The trim removed 3 bases at V and 4 bases at J, leaving 9 bases unmatched. CDR3: CASSFTRDRGNYEQYF. CDR3 sequence (DNA): TGTGCCAGCAGTTTTACCCGGGACAGGGGAAATTACGAGCAGTACTTC.

The chain uses TRBV2 and TRBJ1-5; maybe TRBD1 (5 bases). With 8 bases removed from V and 8 bases from J, the gap between germline ends came to 19 bases. The CDR3 is 14 amino acids. CDR1 is SNHLY and CDR2 is FYNNEI in the germline V gene. DNA for the CDR3: TGTGCCAGCGTTGCCGATGGGACGCTAAAGCCCCAGCATTTT. This gives the protein CASVADGTLKPQHF.

The chain links TRBV2 to TRBJ1-1, with 7 bases matching TRBD1. CDR3 length equals 15 residues. Looked up from germline, CDR1 is SNHLY and CDR2 is FYNNEI. V lost 6 bases and J lost 2; bases outside the gene matches: 9. The CDR3 region is CASSQDRFPNTEAFF. CDR3 sequence (DNA): TGTGCCAGCAGCCAGGACAGGTTCCCAAACACTGAAGCTTTCTTT.

The sample holds many counts of this clonotype. V and J are TRBV7-2 and TRBJ1-2; 8 bases are shared with TRBD1. CDR1 and CDR2 (germline): SGHTA, FQGNSA. The V segment lost 5 bases and the J segment 3 bases; nucleotides outside the gene matches: 5. This CDR3 has 14 residues. The CDR3 DNA reads TGTGCCAGCAGCCCTGGACAGGGTGACTATGGCTACACCTTC. It yields the protein CASSPGQGDYGYTF.

This clonotype showed up just a few times. The chain recombines TRBV6-1 with TRBJ1-2, with D unclear. Germline V gene sequence: CDR1 MNHNS, CDR2 SASEGT. CDR3 length: 15 residues. Trimming left V 5 bases short and J 0 bases short, with 13 bases between. The CDR3 is CASSSELGSNYGYTF. The CDR3 nucleotides are TGTGCCAGCAGTTCGGAACTGGGGTCTAACTATGGCTACACCTTC.

This clonotype was found a few times. This chain uses TRBV20-1 with TRBJ2-5, with 12 positions matching TRBD2. The CDR3 covers 15 residues. The trim removed 4 bases at V and 5 bases at J, leaving 8 bases unmatched. Germline CDR1 and CDR2: DFQATT and SNEGSKA (reference sequence). DNA for the CDR3: TGCAGTGCTACCGGGACTAGCGGGCCTCTGGAGACCCAGTACTTC. As protein: CSATGTSGPLETQYF.

Note on this clonotype: This may come from a read error, since a much larger clone is one base off. This rearrangement joins TRBV11-2 to TRBJ1-3; TRBD1 might be the D (5 bases). CDR1 and CDR2 from the germline V gene are SGHAT and FQNNGV. V was clipped by 5 bases and J by 0 bases, with 11 bases between them. The CDR3 covers 15 residues. The DNA of the CDR3 is TGTGCCAGCAGCAAGGGACGTACCTCTGGAAACACCATATATTTT. As protein: CASSKGRTSGNTIYF.

This clonotype was recorded only once. The genes are TRBV28 and TRBJ1-6, with 9 bases lining up with TRBD1. The CDR3 consists of 13 residues. Trimming removed 6 bases from V and 10 bases from J; junction bases left unmatched: 4. Germline assignment: CDR1 MDHEN and CDR2 SYDVKM. CDR3 DNA: TGTGCCAGCAGGAGGACAGGGGAGTCACCCCTCCACTTT. Translation: CASRRTGESPLHF.

The chain couples TRBV2 to TRBJ2-7, with TRBD1 identical over 10 bases. The germline gives CDR1 SNHLY, CDR2 FYNNEI. The J segment lost 6 bases and the V segment lost 2 bases, leaving 4 bases of the junction unmatched. The CDR3 loop spans 14 amino acids. CDR3 residues: CASSESRTGGEQYF. The CDR3 nucleotides read TGTGCCAGCAGTGAAAGTCGGACAGGGGGCGAGCAGTACTTC.

The rearrangement links TRBV7-9 to TRBJ2-7; 7 bases map to TRBD1. This CDR3 comprises 14 residues. The V gene's germline CDR1 is SEHNR and CDR2 FQNEAQ (reference sequence). J was trimmed by 4 bases and V by 5 bases; bases with no gene match: 8. The CDR3 is CASSDDRVPYEQYF. Written as DNA, the CDR3 is TGTGCCAGCAGCGACGACAGGGTGCCGTACGAGCAGTACTTC.

The chain has TRBV7-9 and TRBJ1-5, with 7 bases lining up with TRBD1. Germline CDR1 and CDR2: SEHNR and FQNEAQ (reference sequence). CDR3 length: 15 residues. V lost 2 bases and J lost 7; bases outside the gene matches: 8. CDR3: CASSLTTGEGQPQHF. CDR3 nucleotides: TGTGCCAGCAGCTTAACAACAGGGGAGGGGCAGCCCCAGCATTTT.

This clonotype has more than one count but fewer than ten. The CDR3 is CASSPAALGYEQYF. In nucleotides, the CDR3 is TGTGCCAGCAGTCCGGCGGCGTTGGGCTACGAGCAGTACTTC. V is TRBV3-1 and J is TRBJ2-7; no definite D call. V gave up 6 bases and J gave up 3 bases, with 15 bases separating them. There are 14 residues in the CDR3. Germline CDR1 and CDR2: LGHDT and YNNKEL (reference sequence).

This clonotype has only one observation. A read error may be the cause here, since a much bigger clone is one base away. The chain links TRBV5-5 to TRBJ1-2, with 8 bases that match TRBD1. The length of the CDR3 is 15 residues. With 3 bases clipped from V and 4 bases from J, the junction kept 8 bases outside the gene matches. CDR1 SGHKS and CDR2 YYEKEE come from the germline V gene (reference sequence). The CDR3 DNA reads TGTGCCAGCAGCTCAGCAGGGGGCTGGTGCTATGGCTACACCTTC. Encoded protein: CASSSAGGWCYGYTF.

This clonotype has only one observation. The chain has TRBV7-9 and TRBJ2-7; D unclear. CDR1 and CDR2 (germline): SEHNR, FQNEAQ (reference sequence). Between the trimmed V and J ends, which lost 8 bases and 2 bases, there was a span of 19 bases. There are 15 residues in the CDR3. CDR3 nucleotides: TGTGCCAGCTCTCGATCCGAGACTGGAGCCTACGAGCAGTACTTC. Its translation is CASSRSETGAYEQYF.

The V and J genes are TRBV12-3 or TRBV12-4 and TRBJ1-4, with 8 bases fitting TRBD1. The V segment lost 4 bases and the J segment 8 bases; nucleotides outside the gene matches: 9. This CDR3 spans 15 amino acids. This chain's CDR3 is CASSYVTGDYEKLFF. The CDR3 DNA sequence: TGTGCCAGCAGTTACGTGACAGGGGATTACGAAAAACTGTTTTTT.

The J gene is TRBJ1-5, the V gene TRBV19; D unclear. The CDR3 consists of 15 residues. Germline lookup yields CDR1 LNHDA and CDR2 SQIVND (reference sequence). Trimming took 6 bases from V and 0 from J, leaving 12 bases between them. This CDR3 reads CASRQTPNSNQPQHF. In DNA, the CDR3 is TGTGCCAGTAGACAAACTCCTAATAGCAATCAGCCCCAGCATTTT.

This sequence joins TRBV29-1 and TRBJ2-7; D could derive from TRBD1 or TRBD2 (6 bases each). Germline lookup yields CDR1 SQVTM and CDR2 ANQGSEA. The germline V and J ends were trimmed by 4 bases and 2 bases, with 9 bases remaining between them. The CDR3 has 12 amino acids. The CDR3 DNA follows: TGCAGCGTTGGGGGGGCCGCCTACGAGCAGTACTTC. Its translation is CSVGGAAYEQYF.

This chain links TRBV10-3 with TRBJ1-3, with D perhaps matching TRBD1 (5 bases). CDR3 length: 15 amino acids. V lost 6 bases and J 0 bases, leaving 12 bases between the germline ends. The V gene's germline CDR1 is ENHRY and CDR2 SYGVKD. The CDR3 DNA follows: TGTGCCATCAGGGCTCCGCAGGGCTCTGGAAACACCATATATTTT. It translates to CAIRAPQGSGNTIYF.

V is TRBV20-1 and J is TRBJ1-4, with TRBD1 identical over 8 bases. Germline CDR1 is DFQATT and CDR2 is SNEGSKA (reference sequence). The CDR3 contains 13 residues. With 6 bases clipped from V and 8 bases from J, the junction kept 8 bases outside the gene matches. This chain's CDR3 is CSAQDRAGEKLFF. As DNA, the CDR3 is TGCAGTGCCCAGGACAGGGCGGGCGAAAAACTGTTTTTT.

About this clonotype itself: A much larger clone lies a single base off, so this may be a read error. The chain couples TRBV29-1 to TRBJ2-7; D may be TRBD1 (5 bases). Per germline, CDR1 SQVTM and CDR2 ANQGSEA. The V gene lost 5 bases and the J gene lost 3 bases, with 17 bases spanning the gap. The CDR3 runs 14 residues. The CDR3 sequence is CSVTSETAYYEQYF. The CDR3, as DNA: TGCAGCGTTACCTCCGAGACAGCCTACTACGAGCAGTACTTC.

The J gene is TRBJ1-6, the V gene TRBV20-1; D not resolved. In germline, CDR1 is DFQATT, CDR2 SNEGSKA (reference sequence). This CDR3 has 11 amino acids. V lost 7 bases to trimming and J lost 6 bases, with 7 bases between them. The DNA of the CDR3 is TGCAGTGATGGTAGTAATTCACCCCTCCACTTT. This translates into CSDGSNSPLHF.

The chain has TRBV7-2 and TRBJ1-2; TRBD1 matches at 9 bases. The CDR3 runs to 13 residues. Germline CDR1 and CDR2: SGHTA and FQGNSA. The trim removed 5 bases at V and 5 bases at J, leaving 3 bases unmatched. The chain's CDR3 is CASSRTGEYGYTF. As DNA, the CDR3 is TGTGCCAGCAGCCGGACAGGGGAATATGGCTACACCTTC. The variable domain in full, completed from reference TRBV7-2 and TRBJ1-2, reads GAGVSQSPSNKVTEKGKDVELRCDPISGHTALYWYRQSLGQGLEFLIYFQGNSAPDKSGLPSDRFSAERTGGSVSTLTIQRTQQEDSAVYLCASSRTGEYGYTFGSGTRLTVV.

The chain combines TRBV7-9 with TRBJ1-5, with a weak D call TRBD1 (6 bases). This CDR3 contains 15 residues. V lost 1 base and J lost 6, with 13 bases in between. Germline CDR1 is SEHNR and CDR2 is FQNEAQ (reference sequence). CDR3 loop: CASSLDGGPSQPQHF. The CDR3 DNA reads TGTGCCAGCAGCTTAGACGGGGGGCCGAGTCAGCCCCAGCATTTT.

J is TRBJ1-4 and V is TRBV10-3; 7 bases line up with TRBD1. Looked up from germline, CDR1 is ENHRY and CDR2 is SYGVKD. The CDR3 has 14 residues. V was pared by 5 bases and J by 7 bases, with 7 bases of the junction left unmatched. Written as DNA, the CDR3 is TGTGCCATCAGTTCACAGGGGCGCGGTGAAAAACTGTTTTTT. Its translation: CAISSQGRGEKLFF.

This clonotype was picked up a small number of times. The chain has TRBV6-1 and TRBJ1-2, with D uncertain. This CDR3 has 13 amino acids. CDR1 MNHNS and CDR2 SASEGT come from the germline V gene. Trimming removed 2 bases at V and 2 bases at J, with 6 bases between. CDR3 amino acids: CASSEQRNYGYTF. DNA for the CDR3: TGTGCCAGCAGTGAACAGAGAAACTATGGCTACACCTTC.